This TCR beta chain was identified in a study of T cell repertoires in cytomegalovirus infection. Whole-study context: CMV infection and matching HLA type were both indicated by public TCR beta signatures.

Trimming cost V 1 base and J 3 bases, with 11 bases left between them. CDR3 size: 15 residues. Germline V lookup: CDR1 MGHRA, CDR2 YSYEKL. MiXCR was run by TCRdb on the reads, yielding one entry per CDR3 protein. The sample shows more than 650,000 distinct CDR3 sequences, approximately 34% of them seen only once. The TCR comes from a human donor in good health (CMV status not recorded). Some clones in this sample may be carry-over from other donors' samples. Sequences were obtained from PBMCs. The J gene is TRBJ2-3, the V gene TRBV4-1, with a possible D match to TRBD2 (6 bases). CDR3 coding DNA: TGCGCCAGCAGCCAAGCGGGAGTCATAACAGATACGCAGTATTTT. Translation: CASSQAGVITDTQYF.